Listed below are T cell receptor beta chains from one sample, sequenced in a study of shared clonotypes between healthy human individuals. Profiling relied on immunoSEQ multiplex PCR, and the TCRdb table lists in-frame clones only, not all of them. The sample contains approximately 2,000,000 clones, approximately 90% of which appear only once. Sequenced sample: naive CD4+ T cells from PBMCs. All receptors come from a man younger than 35 in good health. Some clones in this sample may be carry-over from other donors' samples. Both conserved end residues are part of each CDR3. The D gene is left open where the match is weak. Not all rows give a size; the values are once, few, many and, for expanded clones, a class.

j_call d_call clone_size v_call cdr3_length cdr3_nt cdr3_aa
TRBJ2-5 . once TRBV7-9 14 TGTGCCAGCAGCTTAGGAGGTCAGGGTGAGACCCAGTACTTC CASSLGGQGETQYF
TRBJ2-5 . . TRBV7-3 15 TGTGCCAGCAGCCCCCTAGGGGGACGGGGAGAGACCCAGTACTTC CASSPLGGRGETQYF
TRBJ1-2 . . TRBV6-5 13 TGTGCCAGCAGTTATGGGACGAACTATGGCTACACCTTC CASSYGTNYGYTF
TRBJ2-7 . once TRBV6-5 15 TGTGCCAGCAGTTACTCGGGTCTAGCGCTCTACGAGCAGTACTTC CASSYSGLALYEQYF
TRBJ1-1 TRBD1 . TRBV12-5 13 TGTGCTAGTGCCTCCGAAGGGACAGCCCAAGCTTTCTTT CASASEGTAQAFF
TRBJ2-5 . . TRBV14 14 TGTGCCAGCAGCCAAAGCTGGGGCCAAGAGACCCAGTACTTC CASSQSWGQETQYF
TRBJ2-7 . . TRBV10-2 13 TGCGCCAGCAGAGGGACGGAAGCCTACGAGCAGTACTTC CASRGTEAYEQYF
TRBJ2-6 TRBD2 . TRBV7-2 18 TGTGCCAGCAGGACGGGACTAGCGGGAGGTGCTGGGGCCAACGTCCTGACTTTC CASRTGLAGGAGANVLTF
TRBJ2-7 . . TRBV5-1 13 TGCGCCAGCAGCTTGGACGGTCCCAACGAGCAGTACTTC CASSLDGPNEQYF
TRBJ1-3 . once TRBV6-6 16 TGTGCCAGCAGCCGCGCGGGGGGAACGGGTGGAAACACCATATATTTT CASSRAGGTGGNTIYF
TRBJ2-5 TRBD2 . TRBV5-4 17 TGTGCCAGCAGTTCTTCCCGGGGGGGACTAGCGGAAGAGACCCAGTACTTC CASSSSRGGLAEETQYF
TRBJ2-7 TRBD2 . TRBV5-4 16 TGTGCCAGCAGCTCGGGGACTAGCGGGCGGTACTACGAGCAGTACTTC CASSSGTSGRYYEQYF
TRBJ2-1 TRBD2 . TRBV7-8 13 TGTGCCAGCAGCCCAGGGACTAGCAATGAGCAGTTCTTC CASSPGTSNEQFF
TRBJ2-5 TRBD2 . TRBV4-2 16 TGTGCCAGCAGCCAAGAGGGCGGGAGGTCCCAAGAGACCCAGTACTTC CASSQEGGRSQETQYF